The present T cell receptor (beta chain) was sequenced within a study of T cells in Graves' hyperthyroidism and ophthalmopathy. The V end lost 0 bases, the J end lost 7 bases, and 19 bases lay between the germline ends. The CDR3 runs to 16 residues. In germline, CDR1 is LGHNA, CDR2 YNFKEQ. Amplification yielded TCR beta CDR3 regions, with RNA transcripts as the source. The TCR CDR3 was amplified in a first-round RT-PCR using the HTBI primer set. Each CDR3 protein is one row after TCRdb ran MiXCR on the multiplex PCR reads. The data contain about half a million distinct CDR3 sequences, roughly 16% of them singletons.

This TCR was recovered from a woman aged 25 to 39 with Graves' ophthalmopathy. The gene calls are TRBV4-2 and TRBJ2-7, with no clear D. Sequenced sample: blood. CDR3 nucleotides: TGTGCCAGCAGCCAAGATTCGGACGGAAGAACTGAAGAGCAGTACTTC. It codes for CASSQDSDGRTEEQYF.